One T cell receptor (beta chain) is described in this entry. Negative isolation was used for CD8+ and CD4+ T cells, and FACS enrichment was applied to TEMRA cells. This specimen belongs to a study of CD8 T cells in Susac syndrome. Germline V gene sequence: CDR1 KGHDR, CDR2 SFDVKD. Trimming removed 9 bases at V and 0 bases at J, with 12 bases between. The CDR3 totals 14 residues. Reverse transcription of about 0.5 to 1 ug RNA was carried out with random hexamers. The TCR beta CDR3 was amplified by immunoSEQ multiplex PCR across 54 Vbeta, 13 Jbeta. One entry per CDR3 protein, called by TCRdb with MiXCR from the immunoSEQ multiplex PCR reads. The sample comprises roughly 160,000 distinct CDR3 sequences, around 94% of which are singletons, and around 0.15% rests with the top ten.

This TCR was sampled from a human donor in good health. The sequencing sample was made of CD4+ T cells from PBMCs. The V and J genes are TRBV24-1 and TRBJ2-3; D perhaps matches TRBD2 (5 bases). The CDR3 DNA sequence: TGTGCCACCGGTGGACGGGATAGCACAGATACGCAGTATTTT. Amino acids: CATGGRDSTDTQYF.